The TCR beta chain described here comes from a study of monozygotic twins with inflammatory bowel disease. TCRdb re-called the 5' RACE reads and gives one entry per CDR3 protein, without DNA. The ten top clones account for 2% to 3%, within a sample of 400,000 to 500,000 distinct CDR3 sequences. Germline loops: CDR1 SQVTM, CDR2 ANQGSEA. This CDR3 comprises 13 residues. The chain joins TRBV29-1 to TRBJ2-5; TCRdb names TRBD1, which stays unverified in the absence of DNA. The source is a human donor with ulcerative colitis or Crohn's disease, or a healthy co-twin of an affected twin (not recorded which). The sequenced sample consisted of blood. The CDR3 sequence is CSVVAGTRETQYF. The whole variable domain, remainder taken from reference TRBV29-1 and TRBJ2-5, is SAVISQKPSRDICQRGTSLTIQCQVDSQVTMMFWYRQQPGQSLTLIATANQGSEATYESGFVIDKFPISRPNLTFSTLTVSNMSPEDSSIYLCSVVAGTRETQYFGPGTRLLVL.